These 25 T cell receptor beta chains originate from one sample sequenced in a study of cytomegalovirus exposure and HLA in healthy donors. This PCR relied on a set of 60 Vbeta primers and 13 Jbeta primers. Sequencing was performed with immunoSEQ multiplex PCR; in TCRdb, only in-frame clones are kept and a portion is missing. The data hold about 150,000 clones, with about 76% observed a single time. Sequencing input: PBMCs. The receptors shown here come from a man in his thirties or forties in good health and CMV-seropositive.

The CDR3 reads CASSLLLAGYEQYF. In nucleotides, the CDR3 is TGTGCCAGCAGCTTACTTCTAGCGGGCTACGAGCAGTACTTC. The chain combines TRBV7-2 with TRBJ2-7; 8 bases line up with TRBD2. Germline trimming cut 2 bases from V and 3 bases from J; bases unmatched to any gene: 3. The germline CDR1 and CDR2 sequences are SGHTA and FQGNSA. This CDR3 region has 14 residues.

This clone was detected a few times. V is TRBV6-6 and J is TRBJ1-2, with 9 positions matching TRBD1. This CDR3 contains 16 residues. V lost 5 bases to trimming and J lost 7 bases; unmatched junction nucleotides: 14. Germline lookup yields CDR1 MNHNY and CDR2 SVGAGI (reference sequence). The CDR3 is CASSPLGTGTVRGYTF. The CDR3 DNA reads as TGTGCCAGCAGTCCACTCGGGACAGGGACGGTTCGTGGCTACACCTTC.

The chain uses TRBV25-1 and TRBJ2-2; D is possibly TRBD1 (5 bases). Trimming left V 6 bases short and J 1 base short, with 15 bases between. This CDR3 is built from 16 residues. Germline assignment: CDR1 MGHDK and CDR2 SYGVNS. As DNA, the CDR3 is TGTGCCAGCAGGAAGGCCAACAGGAGGAACACCGGGGAGCTGTTTTTT. It specifies CASRKANRRNTGELFF. Drawing the rest from reference TRBV25-1 and TRBJ2-2, the complete variable domain is EADIYQTPRYLVIGTGKKITLECSQTMGHDKMYWYQQDPGMELHLIHYSYGVNSTEKGDLSSESTVSRIRTEHFPLTLESARPSHTSQYLCASRKANRRNTGELFFGEGSRLTVL.

This clone was found once. The chain has TRBV7-8 and TRBJ1-6; D may be TRBD1 (5 bases). Germline V gene data show CDR1 as SGHVS and CDR2 as FQNEAQ. V lost 4 bases and J lost 8, with 9 bases in between. The CDR3 consists of 13 residues. The CDR3 sequence is CASSYSRDSPLHF. The CDR3 DNA reads TGTGCCAGCAGCTACAGCAGGGATTCACCCCTCCACTTT.

The genes are TRBV18 and TRBJ1-1; a possible D gene is TRBD1 (6 bases). The CDR3 is 13 amino acids. Trimming pared 1 base from V and 5 bases from J, leaving 8 bases between. Germline V gene sequence: CDR1 KGHSH, CDR2 LQKENI. The CDR3 DNA follows: TGTGCCAGCTCACCACACAGGGATACTGAAGCTTTCTTT. It encodes CASSPHRDTEAFF.

The V and J genes are TRBV7-3 and TRBJ2-7; the match to TRBD2 covers 14 bases. Germline V gene sequence: CDR1 SGHTA, CDR2 FQGTGA. Trimming removed 5 bases from V and 6 bases from J; junction bases left unmatched: 9. The length of the CDR3 is 16 residues. The CDR3 reads CASSLGLAGDSREQYF. In nucleotides, the CDR3 is TGTGCCAGCAGCCTGGGACTAGCGGGAGATTCCCGCGAGCAGTACTTC.

About this clone: This specimen includes other DNA sequences encoding the same CDR3. This chain uses TRBV12-5 with TRBJ1-1; D gene uncertain. Looked up from germline, CDR1 is LGHNT and CDR2 is FRNRAP. V was cut by 6 bases and J by 1 base, with 12 bases left in between. The CDR3 is made up of 14 amino acids. The CDR3 region is CASGPGGRNTEAFF. The CDR3 DNA sequence: TGTGCTAGTGGCCCAGGAGGCAGGAACACTGAAGCTTTCTTT. The complete variable domain, with remaining parts taken from reference TRBV12-5 and TRBJ1-1, reads DARVTQTPRHKVTEMGQEVTMRCQPILGHNTVFWYRQTMMQGLELLAYFRNRAPLDDSGMPKDRFSAEMPDATLATLKIQPSEPRDSAVYFCASGPGGRNTEAFFGQGTRLTVV.

The chain employs TRBV7-9 and TRBJ2-5; possibly TRBD1 for D (6 bases). Germline V lookup: CDR1 SEHNR, CDR2 FQNEAQ (reference sequence). This CDR3 spans 19 amino acids. V was cut by 2 bases and J by 0 bases, with 22 bases left in between. CDR3 coding DNA: TGTGCCAGCAGCTTAAGCTTAGCTCACTGGACAGATTACCAAGAGACCCAGTACTTC. As protein: CASSLSLAHWTDYQETQYF.

V gene TRBV9 combines with J gene TRBJ2-7; TRBD1 is a possible D gene (6 bases). Trimming shortened V by 0 bases and J by 2 bases, and 15 bases separated the two germline ends. Germline CDR1 reads SGDLS; CDR2 reads YYNGEE. The CDR3 consists of 16 residues. The CDR3 is CASSVGEQGWPYEQYF. CDR3 bases: TGTGCCAGCAGCGTAGGAGAACAGGGCTGGCCCTACGAGCAGTACTTC. Supplemented by reference TRBV9 and TRBJ2-7, the full variable domain reads DSGVTQTPKHLITATGQRVTLRCSPRSGDLSVYWYQQSLDQGLQFLIQYYNGEERAKGNILERFSAQQFPDLHSELNLSSLELGDSALYFCASSVGEQGWPYEQYFGPGTRLTVT.

This chain joins TRBV6-5 and TRBJ2-2; 8 bases map to TRBD2. Germline V gives CDR1 MNHEY, CDR2 SVGAGI. The CDR3 length is 15 residues. J was trimmed by 5 bases and V by 6 bases; bases with no gene match: 8. In nucleotides, the CDR3 is TGTGCCAGCAGGAATTCGGGGGGGCGTACCGGGGAGCTGTTTTTT. Its translation is CASRNSGGRTGELFF.

The chain uses TRBV7-9 and TRBJ1-5; TRBD1 matches 8 bases. The CDR3 sequence is 14 residues long. The germline gives CDR1 SEHNR, CDR2 FQNEAQ (reference sequence). J was trimmed by 3 bases and V by 5 bases; bases with no gene match: 3. The CDR3 spells CASSQDRDNQPQHF. The DNA of the CDR3 is TGTGCCAGCAGCCAGGACAGGGACAATCAGCCCCAGCATTTT.

The genes are TRBV9 and TRBJ1-3, with D perhaps TRBD1 (6 bases). Looked up from germline, CDR1 is SGDLS and CDR2 is YYNGEE. Between the trimmed V and J ends, which lost 3 bases and 0 bases, there was a span of 13 bases. The CDR3 has 16 residues. CDR3 residues: CASSDTSTGSGNTIYF. The DNA for the CDR3 is TGTGCCAGCAGCGACACTTCGACAGGCTCTGGAAACACCATATATTTT.

The V call is TRBV5-1, the J call TRBJ2-7; a weak D match, TRBD2 (6 bases). Per germline, CDR1 SGHRS and CDR2 YFSETQ. The V gene lost 4 bases and the J gene lost 7 bases, with 21 bases spanning the gap. This CDR3 region has 15 residues. The CDR3, as DNA: TGCGCCAGCAGCCACCTCCCGGAGGGAATTGGGGAGCAGTACTTC. It translates to CASSHLPEGIGEQYF.

V gene TRBV6-1 combines with J gene TRBJ1-1; 7 bases line up with TRBD1. Germline CDR1 and CDR2: MNHNS and SASEGT. V dropped 4 bases and J dropped 8; count of bases not matched to a gene: 16. The CDR3 is made up of 16 amino acids. The CDR3 sequence is CASSGWDREKFGEAFF. The DNA for the CDR3 is TGTGCCAGCAGTGGATGGGACAGAGAAAAGTTTGGGGAAGCTTTCTTT.

The chain couples TRBV29-1 to TRBJ2-3; D ambiguous. Between the trimmed V and J ends, which lost 0 bases and 7 bases, there was a span of 8 bases. CDR1 SQVTM and CDR2 ANQGSEA come from the germline V gene. This CDR3 has 12 amino acids. CDR3 region: CSVEDAGYTQYF. CDR3 sequence (DNA): TGCAGCGTTGAAGACGCAGGTTATACGCAGTATTTT.

V usage is TRBV29-1 and J usage is TRBJ2-7; TRBD2 matches 7 bases. With 7 bases clipped from V and 5 bases from J, the junction kept 8 bases outside the gene matches. Germline lookup yields CDR1 SQVTM and CDR2 ANQGSEA. The CDR3 is made up of 12 amino acids. The CDR3 sequence is CSAGLAGDEQYF. In DNA, the CDR3 is TGCAGCGCTGGGTTGGCGGGAGACGAGCAGTACTTC.

This clone has just one count. The chain joins TRBV5-1 to TRBJ1-1, with 8 positions matching TRBD1. Germline V lookup: CDR1 SGHRS, CDR2 YFSETQ. The CDR3 loop spans 17 amino acids. The ends lost 5 bases at V and 4 bases at J; junction bases unmatched: 16. The CDR3: CASSSGTGNIGGTEAFF. The CDR3 DNA reads as TGCGCCAGCAGTTCAGGGACAGGAAACATCGGGGGCACTGAAGCTTTCTTT.

The J gene is TRBJ2-3, the V gene TRBV18; TRBD2 is a possible D gene (5 bases). From germline, CDR1 is KGHSH and CDR2 LQKENI. V lost 2 bases and J 2 bases, leaving 11 bases between the germline ends. The CDR3 has 15 residues. This chain's CDR3 is CASSPSEGYTDTQYF. In DNA, the CDR3 is TGTGCCAGCTCACCAAGTGAGGGCTACACAGATACGCAGTATTTT.

The V gene is TRBV7-9, the J gene TRBJ1-4; D might be TRBD1 (5 bases). The ends were cut back, 5 bases at V and 5 bases at J, with 15 bases in the middle. The length of the CDR3 is 15 residues. Germline CDR1 SEHNR, CDR2 FQNEAQ (reference sequence). The DNA of the CDR3 is TGTGCCAGCAGCCCCCGGGCGGCAGGGAATGAAAAACTGTTTTTT. It yields the protein CASSPRAAGNEKLFF.

This CDR3 reads CAIGGGLGNTEAFF. The CDR3, as DNA: TGTGCCATCGGGGGGGGGCTTGGGAACACTGAAGCTTTCTTT. The V and J genes are TRBV28 and TRBJ1-1, with D maybe TRBD1 (6 bases). CDR1 MDHEN and CDR2 SYDVKM come from the germline V gene. The CDR3 is 14 residues long. Between the trimmed V and J ends, which lost 10 bases and 1 base, there was a span of 16 bases.

CDR3 DNA: TGTGCCAGCTCACCCCAGGGGGCGGAAACTGAAGCTTTCTTT. It encodes CASSPQGAETEAFF. The V call is TRBV18, the J call TRBJ1-1, with 8 positions matching TRBD1. The ends lost 3 bases at V and 5 bases at J; junction bases unmatched: 5. Per germline, CDR1 KGHSH and CDR2 LQKENI. The CDR3 spans 14 residues.

This clone has a handful of counts. The V gene is TRBV30, the J gene TRBJ1-5; 8 positions agree with TRBD1. Losses at the gene ends were 3 bases for V and 7 bases for J; bases not matched to a gene: 8. The CDR3 runs to 14 residues. CDR1 and CDR2 (germline): GTSNPN, SVGIG (reference sequence). In DNA, the CDR3 is TGTGCCTGGAGAGGACAGGGTGGGCGGCAGCCCCAGCATTTT. Translation: CAWRGQGGRQPQHF.

The gene calls are TRBV28 and TRBJ2-1, with 10 positions matching TRBD2. V trimming: 2 bases; J trimming: 6 bases; junction bases outside the gene matches: 1. Germline CDR1 MDHEN, CDR2 SYDVKM. The CDR3 is made up of 14 amino acids. The CDR3 DNA reads as TGTGCCAGCAGTTTAACTAGCGGGACCAATGAGCAGTTCTTC. As protein: CASSLTSGTNEQFF.

This sequence joins TRBV7-9 and TRBJ2-1; 9 bases align to TRBD2. The J segment lost 8 bases and the V segment lost 5 bases, leaving 13 bases of the junction unmatched. CDR3 length: 16 amino acids. Germline values: CDR1 SEHNR, CDR2 FQNEAQ (reference sequence). The CDR3: CASSGGVAGVLYEQFF. The CDR3 DNA reads as TGTGCCAGCAGCGGGGGGGTAGCGGGAGTATTATATGAGCAGTTCTTC. Full variable domain (rest looked up from reference TRBV7-9 and TRBJ2-1): DTGVSQNPRHKITKRGQNVTFRCDPISEHNRLYWYRQTLGQGPEFLTYFQNEAQLEKSRLLSDRFSAERPKGSFSTLEIQRTEQGDSAMYLCASSGGVAGVLYEQFFGPGTRLTVL.

The chain is built from TRBV6-1 and TRBJ1-2; possibly TRBD1 for D (5 bases). The CDR3 is made up of 15 amino acids. Germline assignment: CDR1 MNHNS and CDR2 SASEGT. V shed 3 bases and J shed 3 bases, with 14 bases lying between them. In nucleotides, the CDR3 is TGTGCCAGCAGTGAGTCCGTACAGGTTTACTATGGCTACACCTTC. Its protein product is CASSESVQVYYGYTF.